These T cell receptor beta chains were read from a single sample in a study of shared clonotypes between healthy human individuals. This table comes from immunoSEQ multiplex PCR, and its TCRdb copy is limited to in-frame clones, with some not included. This table has about 2,200,000 clones, more than 85% appearing once. Sequences were obtained from naive CD8+ T cells from PBMCs. The receptors shown here come from a man between 18 and 29 years old in good health. Some clones in this sample may be carry-over from other donors' samples. Both conserved end residues are part of each CDR3. D genes are given only for firm matches. Clone size is given for some rows only: seen once, a few or many times, or a class if the clone is expanded.

cdr3_length | clone_size | d_call | j_call | v_call | cdr3_nt | cdr3_aa
16 | NA | TRBD1 | TRBJ2-2 | TRBV7-9 | TGTGCCAGCAGCGTCCGGGACAGGGCCCACACCGGGGAGCTGTTTTTT | CASSVRDRAHTGELFF
16 | NA | TRBD2 | TRBJ2-7 | TRBV6-6 | TGTGCCAGCAGCCAACAGGGTAGCGGGAGGACCTACGAGCAGTACTTC | CASSQQGSGRTYEQYF
19 | NA | TRBD2 | TRBJ2-1 | TRBV27 | TGTGCCAGCAGTTTATCGGGACTAGCGGGAGGGTTTATGTACAATGAGCAGTTCTTC | CASSLSGLAGGFMYNEQFF
17 | once | TRBD2 | TRBJ2-7 | TRBV4-3 | TGCGCCAGCAGCCAAGAAGCGCCGGGACTAGGCTCCTACGAGCAGTACTTC | CASSQEAPGLGSYEQYF
14 | NA | NA | TRBJ2-7 | TRBV4-1 | TGCGCCAGCAGCCCGAAGAAGAGCTCCTACGAGCAGTACTTC | CASSPKKSSYEQYF
12 | once | NA | TRBJ2-7 | TRBV4-1 | TGCGCCAGCAGCCCTAACGGCTACGAGCAGTACTTC | CASSPNGYEQYF
11 | NA | NA | TRBJ2-1 | TRBV6-5 | TGTGCCAGCAGTTACGGGGATGAGCAGTTCTTC | CASSYGDEQFF
14 | NA | NA | TRBJ2-5 | TRBV6-1 | TGTGCCAGCAGTGAAAAGGGGAAGCAAGAGACCCAGTACTTC | CASSEKGKQETQYF
16 | NA | NA | TRBJ2-7 | TRBV2 | TGTGCCAGCAGTCCTGGGACCGCCGCGGTCACCTACGAGCAGTACTTC | CASSPGTAAVTYEQYF
13 | NA | NA | TRBJ1-2 | TRBV28 | TGTGCCAGCCGACAGAGCGGGGACTATGGCTACACCTTC | CASRQSGDYGYTF
17 | NA | NA | TRBJ2-2 | TRBV19 | TGTGCCAGTAGTATATACGACATTCAGCGGGTTCCCGGGGAGCTGTTTTTT | CASSIYDIQRVPGELFF
21 | NA | NA | TRBJ2-7 | TRBV4-1 | TGCGCCAGCAGCCAATCCGCCCCCGGACAGGGTAAGCGGGAAGGCACCTACGAGCAGTACTTC | CASSQSAPGQGKREGTYEQYF
18 | NA | NA | TRBJ1-2 | TRBV28 | TGTGCCAGCAGTTTGGGGGCCGGGCCGTTTAACCCGGGGTATGGCTACACCTTC | CASSLGAGPFNPGYGYTF
13 | NA | TRBD1 | TRBJ1-1 | TRBV5-1 | TGCGCCAGCAGCTTGGAAGGGGACAGGGAAGCTTTCTTT | CASSLEGDREAFF
12 | NA | NA | TRBJ1-3 | TRBV15 | TGTGCCACCGGCGGCTCTGGAAACACCATATATTTT | CATGGSGNTIYF
13 | few | NA | TRBJ2-7 | TRBV7-6 | TGTGCCAGCAGCCATAGACTAGGCTACGAGCAGTACTTC | CASSHRLGYEQYF
17 | NA | NA | TRBJ1-2 | TRBV7-8 | TGTGCCAGCAGCTTAGGTTTAGCGGGGCACTTTAACTATGGCTACACCTTC | CASSLGLAGHFNYGYTF
11 | once | NA | TRBJ2-7 | TRBV20-1 | TGCAGTGCTAGAGAAGGGGGAGGGGAGAACTTC | CSAREGGGENF
13 | NA | NA | TRBJ2-7 | TRBV10-3 | TGTGCCATCAGTGTCGGCCGCTCCTACGAGCAGTACTTC | CAISVGRSYEQYF
19 | NA | NA | TRBJ2-1 | TRBV10-2 | TGCGCCAGCAGTGGATCCAGCCGCATTATGTTAGGGGGCTACAATGAGCAGTTCTTC | CASSGSSRIMLGGYNEQFF
14 | NA | NA | TRBJ1-3 | TRBV9 | TGTGCCAGCAGCGTAGATGACTCTGGAAACACCATATATTTT | CASSVDDSGNTIYF
16 | NA | NA | TRBJ2-6 | TRBV9 | TGTGCCAGCTTAGGGCAGGGGTCCTCTGGGGCCAACGTCCTGACTTTC | CASLGQGSSGANVLTF
13 | NA | TRBD1 | TRBJ1-2 | TRBV5-6 | TGTGCCAGCAGCTTGGGGGACAGCTATGGCTACACCTTC | CASSLGDSYGYTF
12 | once | NA | TRBJ1-2 | TRBV9 | TGTGCCAGCAGCCAGGGGAGGCATGGCTACACCTTC | CASSQGRHGYTF
18 | NA | NA | TRBJ2-6 | TRBV19 | TGTGCCAGTATGAGGGAGGCAGGGGATATCTCTGGGGCCAACGTCCTGACTTTC | CASMREAGDISGANVLTF
11 | NA | NA | TRBJ2-1 | TRBV7-6 | TGTGCCAGCAGCTTTGAGCACGAGCAGTTCTTC | CASSFEHEQFF
15 | NA | TRBD1 | TRBJ2-7 | TRBV7-9 | TGTGCCAGCAGCAACAGAGGGACAGGCCACTACGAGCAGTACTTC | CASSNRGTGHYEQYF
13 | NA | NA | TRBJ1-5 | TRBV2 | TGTGCCAGCCGGCGGAAGGGGGGCCAGCCCCAGCATTTT | CASRRKGGQPQHF
15 | NA | NA | TRBJ1-1 | TRBV6-6 | TGTGCCAGCAGTTACGCCTACAGCGGTGACACTGAAGCTTTCTTT | CASSYAYSGDTEAFF
15 | NA | TRBD1 | TRBJ1-2 | TRBV18 | TGTGCCAGCGAACGGGGAGGACAGGGTGACTATGGCTACACCTTC | CASERGGQGDYGYTF
14 | NA | TRBD1 | TRBJ2-7 | TRBV2 | TGTGCCAGCAGCGCGGGACAGGGGTGGAACGAGCAGTACTTC | CASSAGQGWNEQYF
14 | once | NA | TRBJ2-5 | TRBV7-6 | TGTGCCAGCAGCTTAGTTGGGGAAGGAGAGACCCAGTACTTC | CASSLVGEGETQYF
11 | NA | NA | TRBJ1-1 | TRBV7-3 | TGTGCCAGCAGCTCAGGCTTAGGGGCTTTCTTT | CASSSGLGAFF
14 | NA | NA | TRBJ2-4 | TRBV25-1 | TGTGCCAGCACGGATGGTCTAGCCAAAAACATTCAGTACTTC | CASTDGLAKNIQYF
17 | NA | TRBD2 | TRBJ2-1 | TRBV5-4 | TGTGCCAGCAGCTTGGCCTACGGGACTAGCCGTGTGGATGAGCAGTTCTTC | CASSLAYGTSRVDEQFF
15 | once | NA | TRBJ2-1 | TRBV2 | TGTGCCAGCAGTGAAAGGCAGGGGATCTACAATGAGCAGTTCTTC | CASSERQGIYNEQFF
16 | NA | NA | TRBJ2-2 | TRBV5-1 | TGCGCCAGCGCTGAAACGGGGGGCGGAACGACCGGGGAGCTGTTTTTT | CASAETGGGTTGELFF
13 | NA | NA | TRBJ2-7 | TRBV10-3 | TGTGCCATCAGAGGGCTAGCGTCCTACGAGCAGTACTTC | CAIRGLASYEQYF
15 | NA | TRBD1 | TRBJ2-3 | TRBV9 | TGTGCCAGCAGCGTAGAGCAGGGGGGCACAGATACGCAGTATTTT | CASSVEQGGTDTQYF
16 | NA | NA | TRBJ1-5 | TRBV15 | TGTGCCACCAGCAGTAGTAGTAAGGGGCTTGGACAGCCCCAGCATTTT | CATSSSSKGLGQPQHF